This TCR beta chain was sequenced for a study of early T cells in non-severe SARS-CoV-2 infection. The CDR3 has 15 residues. V lost 6 bases and J lost 5; bases outside the gene matches: 8. The germline V gene has CDR1 SGHTA and CDR2 FQGTGA. Each CDR3 protein gets one entry after TCRdb re-called the 5' RACE reads with MiXCR. The sample has roughly 41,000 distinct CDR3 sequences; 4.5% to 7% are singletons. Many counts were recorded for this clonotype. Sample: whole blood. The clonotype comes from an adult who was a healthcare worker with PCR-confirmed SARS-CoV-2 infection or an uninfected control (not recorded which). The genes are TRBV7-3 and TRBJ2-1, with 9 nucleotides matching TRBD2. This chain's CDR3 is CASSPSGTNHNEQFF. The CDR3 DNA reads as TGTGCCAGCAGTCCTAGCGGGACCAACCACAATGAGCAGTTCTTC.